This T cell receptor beta chain was obtained from a study of blood T cell repertoires in COVID-19 (dated by TCRdb to the early 2020s). Background for the entire study: The collaborator samples originated in the United States, Italy and Spain and spanned the acute and convalescent phases of COVID-19. Where available, HLA class I and class II types were obtained from metadata supplied by the sample provider rather than from assay-based typing. Nearly every sample came with metadata listing a de-identified subject ID, COVID-19 status, age in years and sex. Samples came from the ongoing ImmuneRACE study (first 160 participants) plus 1,254 subjects from 6 global collaborators. Deeply sampled blood TCRbeta repertoires from subjects exposed to, actively infected with, or recovered from COVID-19 were included in the dataset. The prospective study material was composed of cDNA or gDNA derived from T cells, B-cell-depleted T cells, or PBMCs. The repertoires were made available in a free public database intended to serve as a resource for research on the immune response to SARS-CoV-2. Results and caveats for the whole study, not just this receptor: The amount of clinical and demographic metadata varied by source and participant and was provided uncurated.

TCRbeta CDR3 regions were amplified from genomic DNA by means of the immunoSEQ Assay, a bias-controlled multiplex PCR. Per the original workflow: Within the assay, amplification of reference gene primers was used to estimate how many nucleated cells each sample contained. To quantify the absolute abundance of each unique TCRbeta CDR3 rearrangement, sequence reads were collapsed and filtered. Productive Simpson clonality was computed per sample as the square root of Simpson's diversity index over productive rearrangements. TCRdb's version of the immuneACCESS table is confined to in-frame rearrangements and falls short of the full clone set. An unresolved V gene accounts for under half of the shortfall where checked; the remainder is of unknown origin. That table gives V, J and clone size, and the DNA gave D and trimming. The sample table lists 300,000 to 450,000 clones, 75% to 90% of them with a count of one. Less than 1.2% of the sample is in the top ten clones.

CDR1 and CDR2 (SGHDT, YYEEEE) derive from the germline V gene. V is pared back by 0 bases and J by 2 bases, with 18 bases lying between the germline termini. The CDR3 spans 17 residues, from the cysteine through the phenylalanine. The sequence is cut down to CDR3 DNA, 51 bases in frame from base 1. Participants in the prospective study were enrolled through a virtual design, were aged about 18 to 100 years, and lived in roughly 24 United States geographic areas. Cohort assignment in the prospective study relied on participant-reported clinical history from a screening survey and a study questionnaire. Recovered participants in ImmuneRACE Cohort 3 were defined as having two consecutive negative NP/OP PCR tests, clearance from a healthcare professional, or resolution of symptoms. In the prospective study, mobile phlebotomists collected whole blood, serum and a nasopharyngeal or oropharyngeal swab from each participant. Prospective study participants could optionally give additional blood draws and questionnaires over an approximately 2-month period. Blood samples from the prospective study were shipped frozen or at room temperature prior to DNA extraction.

Of note for this clone: Its antigen has not been determined. Base qualities were left out, and no much larger clone turns up one base away.

The TCR sequence derives from a man younger than 35 who had recovered from COVID-19. What was sequenced was PBMCs or T cells enriched from blood (not recorded which). The chain is made from TRBV5-6 and TRBJ2-7; TRBD2 is a weak D gene call, 5 bases matching. Read as DNA, the sequence is TGTGCCAGCAGCTTGGAGCCTTATTTGGCGGGTGCCTACGAGCAGTACTTC. Translated, it reads CASSLEPYLAGAYEQYF.